This TCR beta chain was documented in a study of blood T cell repertoires in COVID-19. About the research overall: PBMCs, B-cell-depleted T cells, or T cells were the source of the cDNA or gDNA that made up the material.

As originally analysed: Reference gene primer amplification gave nucleated cell count estimates. This table comes from immunoSEQ multiplex PCR, and its TCRdb copy is limited to in-frame clones, with some not included. That table supplies the V and J calls and clone size; D and trimming were determined from the DNA. The table records about 240,000 clones, 82% of them present only once. The CDR3 loop spans 14 amino acids. CDR1 and CDR2 from the germline V gene are SGHAT and FQNNGV. V was trimmed by 3 bases and J by 5 bases, leaving 10 bases between them. Enrollment of patients from Seattle took place during active infection, with longitudinal follow-up.

V gene TRBV11-2 combines with J gene TRBJ1-4; maybe TRBD1 (6 bases). The TCR comes from a woman older than 75 with COVID-19, enrolled during active disease. Sequenced sample: peripheral blood. In DNA form, the CDR3 reads TGTGCCAGCAGCTTGGTTACAGGGAATGAAAAACTGTTTTTT. Amino acid sequence: CASSLVTGNEKLFF.